This T cell receptor beta chain was retrieved from a study of PD-L1 blockade in urothelial cancer. Study summary: Prior chemotherapy in patients spanned 0 to 3 regimens. Blood samples had a median of 141,255 T cells.

The CDR3 totals 15 residues. Germline values: CDR1 MNHEY, CDR2 SMNVEV (reference sequence). The V gene lost 7 bases and the J gene lost 7 bases, with 17 bases spanning the gap. The study collected 1 to 8 samples per patient, pretreatment and on-treatment. Spiked synthetic TCR analogs estimated absolute template abundance per PCR. Here immunoSEQ multiplex PCR was the method, and the copy in TCRdb shows in-frame clones only, minus some. The sample includes fewer than 130,000 clones, under 85% of them seen just once. The rearrangement joins TRBV27 to TRBJ1-6, with D perhaps matching TRBD1 (6 bases). The receptor was derived from a man aged 45 to 65 with urothelial cancer. Source: PBMCs, taken around atezolizumab (anti-PD-L1) treatment. CDR3 DNA sequence: TGTGCCAGCAACCCAACAGGGTTTAACAATTCACCCCTCCACTTT. Protein: CASNPTGFNNSPLHF.